This entry lists 20 T cell receptor beta chains sequenced from one sample in a study of cytomegalovirus exposure and HLA in healthy donors. PCR was performed using 60 Vbeta and 13 Jbeta primers. Assay: immunoSEQ multiplex PCR; the TCRdb copy retains only in-frame clones and omits some. Of some 70,000 clones listed, less than 80% are singletons. Sequenced material: PBMCs. The receptors shown here come from a woman aged 45-60 years in good health and CMV-seronegative.

The chain employs TRBV19 and TRBJ1-4; D perhaps matches TRBD1 (6 bases). The CDR3 has 19 amino acids. The V gene's germline CDR1 is LNHDA and CDR2 SQIVND (reference sequence). V dropped 2 bases and J dropped 5 bases, with 24 bases sitting between them. This CDR3 is CASSISLSGTWDTNEKLFF. The CDR3 coding sequence is TGTGCCAGTAGTATAAGTTTGAGCGGGACTTGGGACACGAATGAAAAACTGTTTTTT.

This chain links TRBV30 with TRBJ2-7; 7 bases are shared with TRBD1. CDR3 length: 13 residues. The ends lost 1 base at V and 1 base at J; junction bases unmatched: 1. Germline CDR1 is GTSNPN and CDR2 is SVGIG (reference sequence). CDR3 region: CAWSGDRSYEQYF. The CDR3 DNA reads TGTGCCTGGAGTGGGGACAGATCCTACGAGCAGTACTTC. Complete variable domain (other parts from reference TRBV30 and TRBJ2-7): SQTIHQWPATLVQPVGSPLSLECTVEGTSNPNLYWYRQAAGRGLQLLFYSVGIGQISSEVPQNLSASRPQDRQFILSSKKLLLSDSGFYLCAWSGDRSYEQYFGPGTRLTVT.

This clone was counted between two and nine times. The chain has TRBV27 and TRBJ1-5; D perhaps matches TRBD1 (6 bases). The CDR3 is made up of 16 amino acids. CDR1 is MNHEY, CDR2 SMNVEV, per germline (reference sequence). V lost 6 bases and J lost 0, with 15 bases in between. As DNA, the CDR3 is TGTGCCAGCAGCCCTAGACAGGTTAATAGCAATCAGCCCCAGCATTTT. The encoded protein is CASSPRQVNSNQPQHF.

The chain carries TRBV5-1 and TRBJ2-1; D unresolved. Germline V CDR1 and CDR2: SGHRS, YFSETQ. This CDR3 has 13 residues. With 5 bases removed from V and 0 bases from J, the gap between germline ends came to 6 bases. This CDR3 reads CASSKSSYNEQFF. For the CDR3, the DNA is TGCGCCAGCAGTAAGAGCTCCTACAATGAGCAGTTCTTC.

This chain links TRBV19 with TRBJ1-5, with a possible D match to TRBD1 (6 bases). Germline V gives CDR1 LNHDA, CDR2 SQIVND (reference sequence). This CDR3 has 13 residues. With 6 bases removed from V and 6 bases from J, the gap between germline ends came to 12 bases. Here the CDR3 reads CASSRVRGQPQHF. The DNA for the CDR3 is TGTGCCAGTAGCAGGGTCAGGGGTCAGCCCCAGCATTTT. The full variable domain, in which reference TRBV19 and TRBJ1-5 provide the parts outside the CDR3, is DGGITQSPKYLFRKEGQNVTLSCEQNLNHDAMYWYRQDPGQGLRLIYYSQIVNDFQKGDIAEGYSVSREKKESFPLTVTSAQKNPTAFYLCASSRVRGQPQHFGDGTRLSIL.

V usage is TRBV6-5 and J usage is TRBJ2-7; D remains unclear. There are 13 residues in the CDR3. V lost 0 bases and J lost 6, with 9 bases in between. Per germline, CDR1 MNHEY and CDR2 SVGAGI. CDR3 sequence: CASSYSRGGEQYF. DNA of the CDR3: TGTGCCAGCAGTTACTCCCGAGGCGGCGAGCAGTACTTC.

The chain employs TRBV2 and TRBJ1-4; 7 nucleotides align to TRBD1. This CDR3 is 15 amino acids long. Germline V gene lookup returns CDR1 SNHLY and CDR2 FYNNEI. J was trimmed by 5 bases and V by 7 bases; bases with no gene match: 10. CDR3 in amino acids: CASTLGGQPNEKLFF. CDR3 nucleotide sequence: TGTGCCAGCACCCTCGGGGGACAGCCGAATGAAAAACTGTTTTTT.

The rearrangement uses TRBV19 and TRBJ1-5; the D is unclear. Trimming stripped 5 bases from V and 6 bases from J, with 17 bases between. Per the germline V gene, CDR1 is LNHDA and CDR2 is SQIVND (reference sequence). The CDR3 contains 15 residues. CDR3 sequence: CASSLSTGSVQPQHF. Written as DNA, the CDR3 is TGTGCCAGTAGTCTCTCCACGGGGTCGGTTCAGCCCCAGCATTTT.

The rearrangement links TRBV7-3 to TRBJ2-2; weak D call: TRBD2 (5 bases). Trimming stripped 3 bases from V and 6 bases from J, with 11 bases between. CDR1 and CDR2 from the germline V gene are SGHTA and FQGTGA. CDR3 size: 14 residues. CDR3 in amino acids: CASSFEGVAGELFF. Written as DNA, the CDR3 is TGTGCCAGCAGCTTTGAGGGAGTGGCCGGGGAGCTGTTTTTT.

The V call is TRBV4-3, the J call TRBJ2-7; weak D call: TRBD2 (5 bases). V was shortened by 3 bases and J by 5 bases, with 20 bases between the two germline ends. CDR1 and CDR2 (germline): LGHNA, YSLEER. The CDR3 is 16 residues long. CDR3: CASSQHLTAEGHEQYF. The CDR3 coding sequence is TGCGCCAGCAGCCAGCACCTTACTGCAGAGGGCCACGAGCAGTACTTC.

This chain connects TRBV7-8 to TRBJ1-2; D not certain. The CDR3 runs 15 residues. Between the trimmed V and J ends, which lost 1 base and 2 bases, there was a span of 11 bases. The germline CDR1 and CDR2 sequences are SGHVS and FQNEAQ. CDR3 sequence reads: CASSLGGSPNYGYTF. CDR3 nucleotide sequence: TGTGCCAGCAGCTTAGGAGGGTCCCCCAACTATGGCTACACCTTC. The full variable domain, its missing parts supplied by reference TRBV7-8 and TRBJ1-2, is GAGVSQSPRYKVAKRGQDVALRCDPISGHVSLFWYQQALGQGPEFLTYFQNEAQLDKSGLPSDRFFAERPEGSVSTLKIQRTQQEDSAVYLCASSLGGSPNYGYTFGSGTRLTVV.

The rearrangement uses TRBV28 and TRBJ2-7; D might be TRBD2 (6 bases). The ends were cut back, 5 bases at V and 2 bases at J, with 19 bases in the middle. The CDR3 covers 16 residues. Germline loops: CDR1 MDHEN, CDR2 SYDVKM. CDR3 region: CASSGTRDSITYEQYF. DNA for the CDR3: TGTGCCAGCAGTGGCACCCGGGACTCTATTACCTACGAGCAGTACTTC.

The chain employs TRBV4-3 and TRBJ2-7, with D possibly matching TRBD2 (6 bases). The CDR3 length is 15 residues. The V end was cut by 0 bases, the J end by 3 bases, with 12 bases between. Germline V gene lookup returns CDR1 LGHNA and CDR2 YSLEER. Here the CDR3 reads CASSQDVRGFYEQYF. CDR3 DNA sequence: TGCGCCAGCAGCCAAGATGTTCGGGGGTTCTACGAGCAGTACTTC.

V is TRBV5-6 and J is TRBJ2-5; TRBD1 is a possible D gene (6 bases). The V and J ends lost 3 bases and 8 bases respectively, with 11 bases between them. Germline lookup yields CDR1 SGHDT and CDR2 YYEEEE. The CDR3 is made up of 12 amino acids. The CDR3 DNA follows: TGTGCCAGCAGCTCGATACAGGGAACCCAGTACTTC. Amino acid sequence: CASSSIQGTQYF. Drawing the rest from reference TRBV5-6 and TRBJ2-5, the complete variable domain is DAGVTQSPTHLIKTRGQQVTLRCSPKSGHDTVSWYQQALGQGPQFIFQYYEEEERQRGNFPDRFSGHQFPNYSSELNVNALLLGDSALYLCASSSIQGTQYFGPGTRLLVL.

This clone showed up just a few times. The chain recombines TRBV7-2 with TRBJ1-2; 10 nucleotides match TRBD1. Germline CDR1 reads SGHTA; CDR2 reads FQGNSA. V was pared by 0 bases and J by 9 bases, with 7 bases of the junction left unmatched. This CDR3 spans 15 amino acids. CDR3 residues: CASSLASGQGLSYTF. CDR3 DNA: TGTGCCAGCAGCTTAGCCTCGGGACAGGGGCTTAGCTACACCTTC.

The chain employs TRBV19 and TRBJ2-1, with D perhaps matching TRBD2 (6 bases). The V gene lost 3 bases and the J gene lost 2 bases, with 14 bases spanning the gap. This CDR3 has 16 amino acids. In germline, CDR1 is LNHDA, CDR2 SQIVND (reference sequence). The DNA for the CDR3 is TGTGCCAGTAGTATTTTGGGGGGAGGTACCTACAATGAGCAGTTCTTC. Protein sequence: CASSILGGGTYNEQFF.

The chain uses TRBV5-1 and TRBJ2-5; 12 bases fit TRBD2. Trimming took 4 bases from V and 7 from J; bases not matched to a gene: 8. Germline V gives CDR1 SGHRS, CDR2 YFSETQ. The CDR3 totals 15 residues. CDR3 amino acids: CASSERTSGDRTQYF. In DNA form, the CDR3 reads TGCGCCAGCAGCGAAAGGACTAGCGGGGACAGGACCCAGTACTTC.

J is TRBJ1-1 and V is TRBV7-9, with D hard to call. Germline lookup yields CDR1 SEHNR and CDR2 FQNEAQ (reference sequence). V lost 2 bases and J lost 3, with 4 bases in between. CDR3 size: 12 residues. The CDR3 sequence: CASSLSDTEAFF. The CDR3 bases are TGTGCCAGCAGCTTAAGCGACACTGAAGCTTTCTTT.

The genes are TRBV7-9 and TRBJ1-5; 7 bases are a match to TRBD1. V dropped 2 bases and J dropped 5; count of bases not matched to a gene: 6. The CDR3 covers 15 residues. Looked up from germline, CDR1 is SEHNR and CDR2 is FQNEAQ (reference sequence). CDR3 DNA: TGTGCCAGCAGCTTAACAGGGGTTGGCGATCAGCCCCAGCATTTT. Protein sequence: CASSLTGVGDQPQHF.

In its sample, this clone was seen once. The chain couples TRBV5-1 to TRBJ2-7, with 10 bases identical to TRBD2. Germline loops: CDR1 SGHRS, CDR2 YFSETQ. V shed 2 bases and J 1 base; nucleotides not matched to a gene: 6. This CDR3 contains 16 residues. The CDR3 DNA follows: TGCGCCAGCAGCTTAGCTCTAGCGGGGGCTTCCTACGAGCAGTACTTC. Protein sequence: CASSLALAGASYEQYF.